The clone carrying this TCR beta chain was counted many times. Its antigen is still unknown. TCRdb recomputed calls from the reads with MiXCR, one row per CDR3 protein. The sample includes under 350,000 distinct CDR3 sequences, more than 8% of them seen just once. Germline V gives CDR1 LGHNA, CDR2 YNFKEQ. The junction had 8 bases not matched to a gene; V was cut back by 1 base and J by 4 bases. The CDR3 consists of 16 residues. The data derive from a study of T cell repertoires in cytomegalovirus infection. Study context: Both CMV infection and a matching HLA type were indicated by public TCR beta signatures.

Study-wide results and limits: Cumulative public TCR beta family frequency identified CMV carriers with the relevant HLA. Across the ex vivo response, the dominant clonotypes were HLA-C-restricted CMV-specific TCR beta clonotypes.

The chain is built from TRBV4-2 and TRBJ2-7, with 9 bases identical to TRBD2. This TCR came from a human donor in good health (CMV status not recorded). Some clones in this sample may be carry-over from other donors' samples. The sample consisted of PBMCs. CDR3 sequence: CASSQVSGLAFYEQYF. CDR3 nucleotides: TGTGCCAGCAGCCAAGTATCGGGACTAGCTTTTTACGAGCAGTACTTC.